The 24 T cell receptor beta chains in this list originate from one sample, sequenced in a study of brain metastases from non-small cell lung cancer. Here immunoSEQ multiplex PCR was the method, and the copy in TCRdb shows in-frame clones only, minus some. The data hold some 3,000 clones, with about 81% observed a single time. Material: tissue from a brain metastasis. The receptors shown here come from a donor aged 40 or older with non-small cell lung cancer.

About this clone itself: Being one base from a much bigger clone, this may be a read error. This same CDR3 is encoded by further DNA sequences in the sample. The chain has TRBV18 and TRBJ1-2; the match to TRBD1 covers 10 bases. The V and J ends lost 4 bases and 2 bases, in that order; junction bases with no gene match: 7. CDR1 and CDR2 from the germline V gene are KGHSH and LQKENI. The CDR3 extends over 16 amino acids. The CDR3 is CASSLRDRGRNYGYTF. The CDR3 DNA follows: TGTGCCAGCTCACTCCGGGACAGGGGAAGAAACTATGGCTACACCTTC.

The CDR3 nucleotides read TGTGCCAGCAGTGGTACCCTGGCAGGCTCGGGCTACACCTTC. Its translation is CASSGTLAGSGYTF. J is TRBJ1-2 and V is TRBV4-2; D gene unclear. This CDR3 is built from 14 residues. With 6 bases removed from V and 8 bases from J, the gap between germline ends came to 19 bases. Germline loops: CDR1 LGHNA, CDR2 YNFKEQ.

The gene calls are TRBV9 and TRBJ1-6; TRBD1 matches at 11 bases. Per germline, CDR1 SGDLS and CDR2 YYNGEE. The CDR3 sequence is 14 residues long. Trimming cost V 5 bases and J 10 bases; bases outside gene matches: 5. The CDR3 bases are TGTGCCAGCAGAGACGGGACAGGGGGATCACCCCTCCACTTT. The encoded protein is CASRDGTGGSPLHF.

Worth noting for this clone: One end of the junction is discordant with germline, which a read error may explain. Other DNA variants within this sample encode the same CDR3. The V and J genes are TRBV5-6 and TRBJ1-1; tentative D call: TRBD1 (5 bases). Germline V CDR1 and CDR2: SGHDT, YYEEEE. The CDR3 has 13 residues. The CDR3, as DNA: TGTGCCAGCAGTCTCCCCGGGGGAACTGAAGCTTTTTTT. This codes for CASSLPGGTEAFF.

This rearrangement joins TRBV28 to TRBJ1-2; D is uncertain. This CDR3 region has 13 residues. The germline CDR1 and CDR2 sequences are MDHEN and SYDVKM. The V gene lost 8 bases and the J gene lost 4 bases, with 14 bases spanning the gap. The CDR3 bases are TGTGCCAGCCTTACGGGCCGGAGCTATGGCTACACCTTC. It specifies CASLTGRSYGYTF.

In the case of this clone: Just one base apart from a much larger clone, this may be a read error. J is TRBJ1-5 and V is TRBV10-3; tentative D call: TRBD1 (6 bases). CDR1 ENHRY and CDR2 SYGVKD come from the germline V gene. The CDR3 runs 14 residues. Trimming pared 5 bases from V and 3 bases from J, leaving 11 bases between. CDR3 sequence reads: CAISTGTFNQPQHF. The DNA of the CDR3 is TGTGCCATCAGTACAGGGACGTTCAATCAGCCCCAGCATTTT.

The chain employs TRBV3-1 (or the pseudogene TRBV3-2) and TRBJ2-6; a weak D match, TRBD2 (5 bases). The CDR3 sequence is 17 residues long. Trimming left V 1 base short and J 0 bases short, with 10 bases between. The germline CDR1 and CDR2 sequences are LGHDT and YNNKEL (reference sequence). CDR3 amino acids: CASSQVNGNSGANVLTF. In DNA form, the CDR3 reads TGTGCCAGCAGCCAAGTCAACGGGAACTCTGGGGCCAACGTCCTGACTTTC.

This clone was observed a handful of times. The rearrangement uses TRBV18 and TRBJ2-1; TRBD2 agrees at 7 bases. The CDR3 loop spans 17 amino acids. Per germline, CDR1 KGHSH and CDR2 LQKENI. After removal of 3 bases from V and 6 bases from J, the junction contained 14 bases not matched to a gene. CDR3 loop: CASSPQRGGSQSNEQFF. The CDR3, as DNA: TGTGCCAGCTCACCCCAGCGGGGAGGGTCCCAGAGCAATGAGCAGTTCTTC.

V usage is TRBV15 and J usage is TRBJ2-7, with 8 bases matching TRBD1. Looked up from germline, CDR1 is LNHNV and CDR2 is YYDKDF (reference sequence). With V trimmed by 0 bases and J by 6 bases, 4 bases remained unmatched. The CDR3 has 14 residues. The CDR3 nucleotides are TGTGCCACCAGCAGAGATAGGGACAGGAGCGAGCAGTACTTC. This translates into CATSRDRDRSEQYF.

The gene calls are TRBV5-5 and TRBJ1-5; D is possibly TRBD1 (5 bases). Germline lookup yields CDR1 SGHKS and CDR2 YYEKEE (reference sequence). V lost 7 bases and J 3 bases, leaving 11 bases between the germline ends. There are 13 residues in the CDR3. The CDR3 reads CASQDTVNQPQHF. For the CDR3, the DNA is TGTGCCAGCCAGGACACCGTCAATCAGCCCCAGCATTTT.

As for this clone: A read error may be the cause here, since a much bigger clone is one base away. The genes are TRBV7-9 and TRBJ2-5, with D maybe TRBD2 (5 bases). The CDR3 covers 14 residues. Germline assignment: CDR1 SEHNR and CDR2 FQNEAQ (reference sequence). The CDR3 sequence: CVSSKQRREETQYF. The CDR3 DNA follows: TGTGTCAGCAGCAAACAGAGGCGGGAAGAGACCCAGTACTTC.

This clone occurred once. V and J are TRBV7-9 and TRBJ2-7; no clear D. V lost 4 bases to trimming and J lost 5 bases, with 9 bases between them. Germline V CDR1 and CDR2: SEHNR, FQNEAQ (reference sequence). The CDR3 length is 12 residues. The CDR3 loop reads CASSSTSDEQYF. In DNA form, the CDR3 reads TGTGCCAGCAGCTCCACAAGCGACGAGCAGTACTTC.

The chain links TRBV5-1 to TRBJ2-3; 7 bases are shared with TRBD2. CDR1 is SGHRS, CDR2 YFSETQ, per germline. Trimming at V came to 6 bases and at J to 3 bases, leaving 10 bases not matched to a gene. CDR3 size: 15 residues. CDR3 coding DNA: TGCGCCAGCATTCCAGCCGGGGGGTCGACAGATACGCAGTATTTT. Protein: CASIPAGGSTDTQYF.

The chain joins TRBV7-2 to TRBJ1-4; perhaps TRBD1 as D (6 bases). This CDR3 spans 14 amino acids. V was trimmed by 5 bases and J by 8 bases, leaving 15 bases between them. Germline CDR1 is SGHTA and CDR2 is FQGNSA. CDR3 nucleotide sequence: TGTGCCAGCAGCGCCGGGGGCGGCTACGAAAAACTGTTTTTT. It encodes CASSAGGGYEKLFF.

The CDR3 protein is CASSLSYRVTGELFF. In DNA form, the CDR3 reads TGCGCCAGCAGCTTGAGCTACAGGGTTACCGGGGAGCTGTTTTTT. The chain couples TRBV5-1 to TRBJ2-2; D might be TRBD1 (6 bases). This CDR3 spans 15 amino acids. V was pared by 1 base and J by 5 bases, with 12 bases between. Per the germline V gene, CDR1 is SGHRS and CDR2 is YFSETQ.

The chain links TRBV28 to TRBJ2-7, with D possibly being TRBD2 (5 bases). This CDR3 has 19 amino acids. V was clipped by 5 bases and J by 2 bases, with 28 bases between them. Germline lookup yields CDR1 MDHEN and CDR2 SYDVKM. The CDR3 DNA reads as TGTGCCAGCAGTCTAACCCCCGGGGTGAGCAGGCCGAGCCCCTACGAGCAGTACTTC. Its protein is CASSLTPGVSRPSPYEQYF. Full variable domain (outside the CDR3, taken from reference TRBV28 and TRBJ2-7): DVKVTQSSRYLVKRTGEKVFLECVQDMDHENMFWYRQDPGLGLRLIYFSYDVKMKEKGDIPEGYSVSREKKERFSLILESASTNQTSMYLCASSLTPGVSRPSPYEQYFGPGTRLTVT.

The chain is built from TRBV14 and TRBJ2-1, with 11 bases matching TRBD2. This CDR3 is 16 amino acids long. V was clipped by 1 base and J by 2 bases; unmatched bases: 1. The germline V gene has CDR1 SGHDN and CDR2 FVKESK. The CDR3 loop is CASSQGSGGAYNEQFF. The CDR3 nucleotides are TGTGCCAGCAGCCAAGGTAGCGGGGGGGCCTACAATGAGCAGTTCTTC.

V and J are TRBV3-1 (or the pseudogene TRBV3-2) and TRBJ1-4; D may be TRBD1 (5 bases). Germline V gene data show CDR1 as LGHDT and CDR2 as YNNKEL (reference sequence). The V gene lost 1 base and the J gene lost 6 bases, with 9 bases spanning the gap. This CDR3 is built from 14 residues. The CDR3 DNA reads TGTGCCAGCAGCCAAGTTCAGGGTTATGAAAAACTGTTTTTT. It specifies CASSQVQGYEKLFF.

The chain employs TRBV3-1 (or the pseudogene TRBV3-2) and TRBJ2-5, with 7 bases that match TRBD1. Germline loops: CDR1 LGHDT, CDR2 YNNKEL (reference sequence). The CDR3 covers 14 residues. With 3 bases clipped from V and 4 bases from J, the junction kept 5 bases outside the gene matches. The CDR3 nucleotides are TGTGCCAGCAGCCAGACAGGGTCGGTAGAGACCCAGTACTTC. It yields the protein CASSQTGSVETQYF.

A remark on this clone: A read error may account for a junction end that differs from germline. The sample holds other DNA sequences that translate to the same CDR3. The J gene is TRBJ1-4, the V gene TRBV28; D is possibly TRBD1 (6 bases). CDR1 and CDR2 from the germline V gene are MDHEN and SYDVKM. This CDR3 is 16 amino acids long. The CDR3 DNA reads as TGTGCCAGTAGTTCCCCTCGGGACACACTTAATGAAAAACTGTTTTTT. Its translation is CASSSPRDTLNEKLFF.

V usage is TRBV14 and J usage is TRBJ2-1, with unresolved D. Trimming shortened V by 3 bases and J by 10 bases, and 7 bases separated the two germline ends. The CDR3 loop spans 11 amino acids. The germline gives CDR1 SGHDN, CDR2 FVKESK. The CDR3 DNA follows: TGTGCCAGCAGCCACGCCAGGGAGCAGTTCTTC. Translated, it gives CASSHAREQFF.

This clone was recorded a few times. V gene TRBV7-9 combines with J gene TRBJ2-6, with D tentatively TRBD1 (6 bases). CDR3 size: 17 residues. Germline assignment: CDR1 SEHNR and CDR2 FQNEAQ (reference sequence). Trimming took 4 bases from V and 1 from J, leaving 14 bases between them. As DNA, the CDR3 is TGTGCCAGCAGCTCCGGGACATCCTCTTCTGGGGCCAACGTCCTGACTTTC. Its translation: CASSSGTSSSGANVLTF. Variable domain in full (rest from reference TRBV7-9 and TRBJ2-6): DTGVSQNPRHKITKRGQNVTFRCDPISEHNRLYWYRQTLGQGPEFLTYFQNEAQLEKSRLLSDRFSAERPKGSFSTLEIQRTEQGDSAMYLCASSSGTSSSGANVLTFGAGSRLTVL.

DNA for the CDR3: TGTGCCAGCAGTTTTGGGGGTGCAACTAATGAAAAACTGTTTTTT. This translates into CASSFGGATNEKLFF. The rearrangement joins TRBV27 to TRBJ1-4, with D maybe TRBD1 (5 bases). CDR3 size: 15 residues. From germline, CDR1 is MNHEY and CDR2 SMNVEV (reference sequence). The V gene lost 3 bases and the J gene lost 0 bases, with 8 bases spanning the gap.

V usage is TRBV19 and J usage is TRBJ2-3; 7 nucleotides line up with TRBD2. The CDR3 spans 15 residues. The V gene's germline CDR1 is LNHDA and CDR2 SQIVND (reference sequence). V was clipped by 3 bases and J by 0 bases; unmatched bases: 3. The CDR3 DNA reads as TGTGCCAGTAGTATGGGGGGGTCTAGCACAGATACGCAGTATTTT. Translated: CASSMGGSSTDTQYF.